Listed below are T cell receptor beta chains from one sample, sequenced in a study of OX40 agonist ivuxolimab in advanced cancers. Assay: immunoSEQ multiplex PCR; the TCRdb copy retains only in-frame clones and omits some. The sample records about 66,000 clones, less than 95% being singletons. The sequencing here drew on CD4+ or CD8+ T cells sorted from blood, taken in a trial of the OX40 agonist ivuxolimab. The receptors come from an adult with an advanced solid tumor such as melanoma, head and neck, liver or kidney cancer. CDR3s include the opening cysteine and the closing phenylalanine or tryptophan. Fields, in order: J gene, V gene, CDR3 protein.

j_gene: TRBJ1-1; v_gene: TRBV12-5; CDR3aa: CASVLDGGTEAFF
j_gene: TRBJ1-1; v_gene: TRBV19; CDR3aa: CASEKQQNTEAFF
j_gene: TRBJ2-2; v_gene: TRBV7-2; CDR3aa: CASKQGVNTGELFF
j_gene: TRBJ2-2; v_gene: TRBV2; CDR3aa: CASRGLAGFTGELFF
j_gene: TRBJ1-3; v_gene: TRBV14; CDR3aa: CASSRNGNTIYF
j_gene: TRBJ2-3; v_gene: TRBV29-1; CDR3aa: CSVARGGGDTQYF
j_gene: TRBJ2-3; v_gene: TRBV7-6; CDR3aa: CASSSYSGYTQYF
j_gene: TRBJ2-7; v_gene: TRBV13; CDR3aa: CASSLRLAGSSYEQYF
j_gene: TRBJ1-2; v_gene: TRBV7-9; CDR3aa: CASSFFADGYTF
j_gene: TRBJ2-1; v_gene: TRBV4-1; CDR3aa: CASSPREAGGSSYNEQFF
j_gene: TRBJ2-7; v_gene: TRBV28; CDR3aa: CASSLYEYEQYF
j_gene: TRBJ1-5; v_gene: TRBV15; CDR3aa: CATSSRGGDGRQPQHF
j_gene: TRBJ2-1; v_gene: TRBV18; CDR3aa: CASSIGTSGVNEQFF
j_gene: TRBJ1-4; v_gene: TRBV5-4; CDR3aa: CASSIEGTNEKLFF
j_gene: TRBJ1-2; v_gene: TRBV19; CDR3aa: CASSIPGSQGDGYTF
j_gene: TRBJ2-7; v_gene: TRBV28; CDR3aa: CASKRIAGRGEQYF
j_gene: TRBJ2-1; v_gene: TRBV15; CDR3aa: CATSRDSRSGDEQFF
j_gene: TRBJ1-1; v_gene: TRBV7-2; CDR3aa: CASSRTGSTEAFF
j_gene: TRBJ2-3; v_gene: TRBV28; CDR3aa: CASSTPLRTDTQYF
j_gene: TRBJ2-3; v_gene: TRBV30; CDR3aa: CAWSSAYSTSGRTDTQYF
j_gene: TRBJ2-3; v_gene: TRBV18; CDR3aa: CASSPPGLAGGVDTQYF
j_gene: TRBJ2-7; v_gene: TRBV7-2; CDR3aa: CASSFVRGAYEQYF
j_gene: TRBJ2-7; v_gene: TRBV18; CDR3aa: CASSRIPGQPEQYF
j_gene: TRBJ1-5; v_gene: TRBV30; CDR3aa: CAWNRGFDQPQHF
j_gene: TRBJ2-3; v_gene: TRBV5-4; CDR3aa: CASSMGQGSDTQYF
j_gene: TRBJ2-7; v_gene: TRBV2; CDR3aa: CASSDDGHDEQYF
j_gene: TRBJ2-7; v_gene: TRBV2; CDR3aa: CASSEVPRGGEQYF
j_gene: TRBJ2-1; v_gene: TRBV7-3; CDR3aa: CASSLGELAEGNEQFF
j_gene: TRBJ1-2; v_gene: TRBV7-2; CDR3aa: CASSLDPAGDGYTF
j_gene: TRBJ2-1; v_gene: TRBV11-2; CDR3aa: CASSGRGTVYNEQFF
j_gene: TRBJ2-7; v_gene: TRBV9; CDR3aa: CASSVEAGYEQYF
j_gene: TRBJ2-1; v_gene: TRBV6-1; CDR3aa: CASRRSNSYNEQFF
j_gene: TRBJ2-1; v_gene: TRBV27; CDR3aa: CASSLMEGPQFF
j_gene: TRBJ1-5; v_gene: TRBV7-6; CDR3aa: CASSLGLGGGTNQPQHF
j_gene: TRBJ1-1; v_gene: TRBV7-8; CDR3aa: CASSLVIHAEAFF
j_gene: TRBJ2-1; v_gene: TRBV7-2; CDR3aa: CASKGGESYNEQFF
j_gene: TRBJ2-1; v_gene: TRBV28; CDR3aa: CASSPSGRGVTEQFF
j_gene: TRBJ2-7; v_gene: TRBV19; CDR3aa: CASSIVQGAFDEQYF
j_gene: TRBJ2-2; v_gene: TRBV5-1; CDR3aa: CASSHQRTTGGAGTGELFF
j_gene: TRBJ2-7; v_gene: TRBV6-1; CDR3aa: CASREGASGTYEQYF
j_gene: TRBJ2-3; v_gene: TRBV30; CDR3aa: CAWSRGGTVGDTQYF
j_gene: TRBJ2-2; v_gene: TRBV11-3; CDR3aa: CAIREGRQNTGELFF
j_gene: TRBJ2-5; v_gene: TRBV7-8; CDR3aa: CASLGGPGQEETQYF
j_gene: TRBJ2-7; v_gene: TRBV7-2; CDR3aa: CASSLGLGRVYEQYF
j_gene: TRBJ2-7; v_gene: TRBV4-3; CDR3aa: CASSQEPMTSGSNEQYF
j_gene: TRBJ2-7; v_gene: TRBV5-1; CDR3aa: CASSWDISRSYEQYF
j_gene: TRBJ2-1; v_gene: TRBV20-1; CDR3aa: CSAKSNEQFF
j_gene: TRBJ2-1; v_gene: TRBV6-1; CDR3aa: CASSARTEQFF
j_gene: TRBJ1-1; v_gene: TRBV4-1; CDR3aa: CASSQPTRRTEAFF
j_gene: TRBJ2-7; v_gene: TRBV7-9; CDR3aa: CASRTSGRPYEQYF
j_gene: TRBJ2-5; v_gene: TRBV20-1; CDR3aa: CSGGAGETQYF